These T cell receptor beta chains were read from a single sample in a study of blood T cells in healthy people across ages. TCRdb reprocessed the 5' RACE reads via MiXCR and lists one record per CDR3 protein. The table shows about 680,000 distinct CDR3 sequences, with 45% to 50% occurring only once. The sample consisted of blood. The receptors derive from a woman aged 55-75 years in good health. Each CDR3 is given with its conserved first and last residue. Each record gives: J gene, V gene, D gene, clone size, CDR3 protein, CDR3 DNA. The D gene is left open where the match is weak. Size values are once, few and many counts, or a class for expanded clones, and some rows have none.

TRBJ1-1,TRBV20-1,-,-,CSAEKGGSEAFF,TGCAGTGCCGAGAAGGGAGGATCTGAAGCTTTCTTT
TRBJ1-5,TRBV20-1,TRBD1,-,CSAILPGGGSNQPPHF,TGCAGTGCCATTCTACCAGGGGGCGGAAGCAATCAGCCCCCGCATTTT
TRBJ1-5,TRBV7-2,TRBD1,few,CASSLEGRGDYQPQHF,TGTGCCAGCAGCTTAGAAGGCAGGGGGGACTATCAGCCCCAGCATTTT
TRBJ1-1,TRBV27,TRBD1,few,CASSPHRTGLNTEAFF,TGTGCCAGCAGTCCCCACCGGACAGGCTTGAACACTGAAGCTTTCTTT
TRBJ2-5,TRBV7-2,-,few,CASSFYGLAETQYF,TGTGCCAGCAGCTTTTACGGTTTGGCTGAGACCCAGTACTTC
TRBJ1-2,TRBV7-9,-,-,CASSLQAWSKYGYTF,TGTGCCAGCAGCTTACAGGCCTGGTCGAAGTATGGCTACACCTTC
TRBJ2-4,TRBV28,-,-,CASSAAGEGWNIQYF,TGTGCCAGCAGTGCTGCCGGCGAGGGGTGGAACATTCAGTACTTC
TRBJ1-2,TRBV6-5,TRBD1,-,CASSYSGPGGYGYTF,TGTGCCAGCAGTTACTCGGGGCCAGGGGGGTATGGCTACACCTTC
TRBJ2-7,TRBV18,-,few,CASSPPRGNYGEQYF,TGTGCCAGCTCACCGCCCAGGGGCAACTACGGCGAGCAGTACTTC
TRBJ1-4,TRBV12-3/TRBV12-4,-,once,CASKTSATNEKLFF,TGTGCCAGCAAAACATCTGCAACTAATGAAAAACTGTTTTTT
TRBJ2-1,TRBV7-2,-,-,CASRFSPGLPSNEQFF,TGTGCCAGCAGATTTTCCCCGGGACTCCCGTCGAATGAGCAGTTCTTC
TRBJ2-1,TRBV4-1,-,-,CASSQGLDPFEQFF,TGCGCCAGCAGCCAAGGACTAGACCCCTTTGAGCAGTTCTTC
TRBJ2-7,TRBV27,TRBD2,-,CASSPGLAGGVSSYNEQYF,TGTGCCAGCAGTCCAGGACTAGCGGGAGGGGTGAGCTCCTACAATGAGCAGTACTTC
TRBJ2-7,TRBV20-1,-,-,CSARGISYEQYF,TGCAGTGCTAGAGGAATTTCGTACGAGCAGTACTTC
TRBJ2-7,TRBV7-9,-,many,CASSPITDEQYF,TGTGCCAGCAGCCCCATTACCGACGAGCAGTACTTC
TRBJ1-1,TRBV6-5,-,once,CASINRGQAVNTEAFF,TGTGCCAGCATCAATCGGGGGCAGGCAGTGAACACTGAAGCTTTCTTT
TRBJ1-1,TRBV7-9,TRBD1,-,CASSLSGGGSKAFF,TGTGCCAGCAGCTTATCAGGGGGCGGATCAAAAGCTTTCTTT
TRBJ2-5,TRBV27,-,few,CASMKGPAQETQYF,TGTGCCAGCATGAAGGGGCCGGCCCAAGAGACCCAGTACTTC
TRBJ1-2,TRBV10-3,-,-,CAISEGGVYGYTF,TGTGCCATCAGTGAGGGGGGTGTCTATGGCTACACCTTC
TRBJ2-7,TRBV4-2,-,-,CASSQVIASYEQYF,TGTGCCAGCAGCCAAGTAATCGCATCCTACGAGCAGTACTTC
TRBJ1-4,TRBV20-1,-,-,CSARDTTRWGRGEKLFF,TGCAGTGCTAGAGATACGACCCGGTGGGGTCGTGGTGAAAAACTGTTTTTT
TRBJ1-2,TRBV29-1,-,many,CSVGGQDGYTF,TGCAGCGTGGGCGGTCAAGATGGCTACACCTTC
TRBJ2-7,TRBV6-6,-,-,CASRGAATYEQYF,TGTGCCAGCAGGGGGGCTGCAACCTACGAGCAGTACTTC
TRBJ2-1,TRBV29-1,-,few,CSVERRDRRFF,TGCAGCGTTGAGCGTCGGGATAGGCGGTTCTTC
TRBJ2-7,TRBV28,-,few,CAGERPGTGVLGEQYF,TGTGCCGGCGAACGACCCGGGACCGGTGTCTTAGGCGAGCAGTACTTC
TRBJ1-6,TRBV10-3,-,-,CAISANPNSPLHF,TGTGCCATCAGCGCCAACCCAAATTCACCCCTCCACTTT
TRBJ2-5,TRBV29-1,TRBD2,-,CSVEGLAGGDYEQYF,TGCAGCGTTGAAGGGCTCGCGGGAGGTGACTATGAGCAGTACTTC
TRBJ2-7,TRBV5-1,-,-,CASSLAVTGAYNEQYF,TGCGCCAGCAGCTTGGCCGTGACGGGAGCCTACAATGAGCAGTACTTC
TRBJ1-4,TRBV20-1,-,few,CSARDWTDDEKLFF,TGCAGTGCTAGAGACTGGACGGACGACGAGAAACTGTTTTTT
TRBJ2-1,TRBV4-3,-,few,CASSQGSSNEQFF,TGCGCCAGCAGCCAAGGGTCGTCGAATGAGCAGTTCTTC
TRBJ2-6,TRBV4-3,-,-,CASSQDPGYSSGANVLTF,TGCGCCAGCAGCCAAGATCCAGGGTACTCCTCTGGGGCCAACGTCCTGACTTTC
TRBJ1-2,TRBV10-3,TRBD1,few,CATSAGTGLDGYTF,TGTGCCACGTCGGCTGGGACAGGGCTCGATGGCTACACCTTC
TRBJ2-3,TRBV29-1,-,once,CSAGGGSPDAQYF,TGCAGCGCCGGGGGCGGGAGCCCAGATGCGCAGTATTTT
TRBJ2-6,TRBV20-1,-,-,CSAADSRWANVLTF,TGCAGTGCTGCTGACAGTCGATGGGCCAACGTCCTGACTTTC
TRBJ2-3,TRBV9,-,-,CASSAKEGSGTDTQYF,TGTGCCAGCAGCGCCAAAGAAGGTTCTGGCACAGATACGCAGTATTTT
TRBJ2-1,TRBV27,-,-,CASSFSPRTNEQFF,TGTGCCAGCAGTTTTAGTCCCCGGACCAATGAGCAGTTCTTC
TRBJ2-7,TRBV3-1,TRBD1,many,CASSQGTGGYEQYF,TGTGCCAGCAGCCAAGGAACAGGGGGCTACGAGCAGTACTTC
TRBJ2-7,TRBV6-2/TRBV6-3,-,-,CASSYGGARSYEQYF,TGTGCCAGCAGTTACGGAGGGGCGCGGTCCTACGAGCAGTACTTC
TRBJ2-1,TRBV29-1,-,-,CSVVLGLPYNEQFF,TGCAGCGTTGTATTGGGACTGCCCTACAATGAGCAGTTCTTC
TRBJ2-1,TRBV10-3,TRBD1,once,CAIRLGQEDNEQFF,TGTGCCATCAGACTTGGACAGGAGGACAATGAGCAGTTCTTC
TRBJ2-5,TRBV12-3/TRBV12-4,-,few,CASSFGANKQYF,TGTGCCAGCAGTTTTGGGGCGAACAAGCAGTACTTC